This T cell receptor (beta chain) was found in a study of OX40 agonist ivuxolimab in advanced cancers. Study at large: The patients got ivuxolimab, which is an agonistic anti-OX40 (CD134) antibody. Patients with hepatocellular carcinoma, melanoma, renal cell or head and neck cancer made up the dose-escalation patients. Regarding the study as a whole: Expanded clones tended on average to be more numerous among CD8+ T cells than CD4+.

Assay used: immunoSEQ multiplex PCR; TCRdb lists only in-frame clones, some missing. This table has nearly 110,000 clones, approximately 90% appearing once. The CDR3 is 15 residues long. The V gene lost 4 bases and the J gene lost 5 bases, with 14 bases spanning the gap. Germline V gene lookup returns CDR1 MNHEY and CDR2 SVGAGI. In the case of this clone: No antigen is known for it.

V gene TRBV6-5 combines with J gene TRBJ1-4, with no clear D. Material: CD4+ or CD8+ T cells sorted from blood, obtained in a trial of the OX40 agonist ivuxolimab. The sequence derives from an adult with an advanced solid tumor such as melanoma, head and neck, liver or kidney cancer. The CDR3 DNA reads as TGTGCCAGCAGTTCTAGACAAGAGGGCAATGAAAAACTGTTTTTT. It is translated as CASSSRQEGNEKLFF.